A single sample gave rise to the 29 T cell receptor beta chains below, sequenced in a study of blood T cells in healthy people across ages. Using a J-beta primer mix together with a sample-barcoded 5' primer, a second PCR was run for about 7 to 12 cycles. A single record per CDR3 protein comes from TCRdb applying MiXCR to the 5' RACE reads. Here the sample spans 1.5 million to 2 million distinct CDR3 sequences, 28% being singletons. The sample was blood. Every receptor here comes from a woman in her twenties or thirties in good health.

This chain connects TRBV6-5 to TRBJ2-1, with D possibly being TRBD1 (5 bases). This CDR3 is built from 17 residues. Germline-derived CDR1 and CDR2 are MNHEY and SVGAGI. Trimming removed 2 bases from V and 6 bases from J, with 20 bases in between. The CDR3 here is CASSYGGGDSVRNEQFF. In nucleotides, the CDR3 is TGTGCCAGCAGTTACGGCGGCGGAGACAGCGTCCGCAATGAGCAGTTCTTC.

This rearrangement joins TRBV9 to TRBJ1-5, with TRBD1 as a possible D gene (5 bases). From germline, CDR1 is SGDLS and CDR2 YYNGEE. This CDR3 has 16 residues. The V end was cut by 0 bases, the J end by 0 bases, with 10 bases between. CDR3 DNA: TGTGCCAGCAGCGTAGGTCCGGGGGATAGCAATCAGCCCCAGCATTTT. Amino acid sequence: CASSVGPGDSNQPQHF.

Comment on this clonotype: A clone one base away is much larger, so this may be a read error. The V call is TRBV7-2, the J call TRBJ2-7; 9 bases fit TRBD2. The germline gives CDR1 SGHTA, CDR2 FQGNSA. Trimming took 3 bases from V and 0 from J; bases not matched to a gene: 6. The CDR3 totals 16 residues. CDR3 residues: CASSFTGSGSSYEQYF. CDR3 DNA sequence: TGTGCCAGCAGCTTCACGGGTAGCGGGAGCTCCTACGAGCAGTACTTC.

V is TRBV6-6 and J is TRBJ1-1; D gene ambiguous. The CDR3 extends over 16 amino acids. Looked up from germline, CDR1 is MNHNY and CDR2 is SVGAGI (reference sequence). V gave up 6 bases and J gave up 0 bases, with 17 bases separating them. CDR3 sequence reads: CASSPTTGPVNTEAFF. CDR3 sequence (DNA): TGTGCCAGCAGCCCCACGACCGGGCCGGTGAACACTGAAGCTTTCTTT.

In this sample, this clonotype turned up a few times. This chain uses TRBV28 with TRBJ2-5; 11 bases fit TRBD2. The germline V gene encodes CDR1 MDHEN and CDR2 SYDVKM. This CDR3 has 17 amino acids. J was trimmed by 6 bases and V by 5 bases; bases with no gene match: 14. CDR3 residues: CASSPSVAGGPTKTQYF. CDR3 sequence (DNA): TGTGCCAGCAGTCCCTCTGTAGCGGGGGGGCCGACGAAGACCCAGTACTTC.

The J gene is TRBJ2-1, the V gene TRBV11-2; no clear D. The J call is uncertain, as TRBJ2-7 better fits the DNA end. This CDR3 comprises 17 residues. Germline assignment: CDR1 SGHAT and CDR2 FQNNGV. In DNA form, the CDR3 reads TGTGCCAGCAGCTTAGGCATTAGTAGTGACTCCTACAATGAGCAGTACTTC. This codes for CASSLGISSDSYNEQYF.

V gene TRBV30 combines with J gene TRBJ1-2; D gene uncertain. The germline CDR1 and CDR2 sequences are GTSNPN and SVGIG (reference sequence). The CDR3 totals 12 residues. V was pared by 2 bases and J by 8 bases, with 12 bases between. CDR3: CAWSFLGRGYTF. The DNA for the CDR3 is TGTGCCTGGAGTTTTTTGGGTAGGGGCTACACCTTC.

This clonotype appeared many times. This chain connects TRBV28 to TRBJ2-1, with D perhaps TRBD2 (6 bases). Germline V gives CDR1 MDHEN, CDR2 SYDVKM. Trimming took off 6 bases at V and 8 bases at J, with 17 bases between the two ends. This CDR3 spans 14 amino acids. The chain's CDR3 is CASSLLGGGYEQFF. The CDR3 bases are TGTGCCAGCAGCCTGTTGGGAGGTGGGTATGAGCAGTTCTTC.

The chain recombines TRBV10-2 with TRBJ1-4, with D unresolved. CDR1 WSHSY and CDR2 SAAADI come from the germline V gene. With 2 bases removed from V and 3 bases from J, the gap between germline ends came to 13 bases. The CDR3 sequence is 16 residues long. CDR3 coding DNA: TGCGCCAGCAGTGAGACCGACCGGAGCCCTAATGAAAAACTGTTTTTT. Translation gives CASSETDRSPNEKLFF.

V gene TRBV28 combines with J gene TRBJ2-5; D is unclear. The CDR3 sequence is 12 residues long. Germline CDR1 reads MDHEN; CDR2 reads SYDVKM. The V gene lost 7 bases and the J gene lost 5 bases, with 11 bases spanning the gap. CDR3 coding DNA: TGTGCCAGCACCAGCCTTCGGGAGACCCAGTACTTC. It is translated as CASTSLRETQYF.

The chain combines TRBV20-1 with TRBJ1-1; D gene uncertain. V was shortened by 3 bases and J by 3 bases, with 8 bases between the two germline ends. The germline V gene has CDR1 DFQATT and CDR2 SNEGSKA (reference sequence). This CDR3 contains 12 residues. CDR3 sequence reads: CSASRQDTEAFF. In DNA, the CDR3 is TGCAGTGCTAGTAGGCAGGACACTGAAGCTTTCTTT.

This clonotype was observed at least ten times. V gene TRBV4-2 combines with J gene TRBJ2-1; TRBD2 matches at 13 bases. The junction had 11 bases not matched to a gene; V was cut back by 0 bases and J by 9 bases. The CDR3 has 18 amino acids. The germline V gene has CDR1 LGHNA and CDR2 YNFKEQ. The CDR3 coding sequence is TGTGCCAGCAGCCAAGACACTCAGACTAGCGGGGGGTTGGGTGAGCAGTTCTTC. It codes for CASSQDTQTSGGLGEQFF.

The rearrangement joins TRBV12-3 or TRBV12-4 to TRBJ2-3, with 8 nucleotides matching TRBD1. The CDR3 contains 15 residues. Trimming took 5 bases from V and 4 from J; bases not matched to a gene: 8. CDR3 in amino acids: CASSKTGALPDTQYF. DNA of the CDR3: TGTGCCAGCAGTAAGACAGGGGCGCTCCCAGATACGCAGTATTTT.

Written as DNA, the CDR3 is TGTGCCACCAGCAGCGTGGCGGGAGCCTACAATGAGCAGTTCTTC. Amino acids: CATSSVAGAYNEQFF. The V call is TRBV15, the J call TRBJ2-1, with TRBD2 matching over 7 bases. The CDR3 extends over 15 amino acids. Per the germline V gene, CDR1 is LNHNV and CDR2 is YYDKDF (reference sequence). V trimming: 3 bases; J trimming: 2 bases; junction bases outside the gene matches: 4.

The chain has TRBV2 and TRBJ2-5, with 8 bases fitting TRBD1. The V segment lost 4 bases and the J segment 1 base; nucleotides outside the gene matches: 8. Germline V gene lookup returns CDR1 SNHLY and CDR2 FYNNEI. The length of the CDR3 is 16 residues. The CDR3 reads CASSAGIGQGQETQYF. In nucleotides, the CDR3 is TGTGCCAGCAGTGCGGGGATCGGACAGGGCCAAGAGACCCAGTACTTC.

This clonotype was picked up a small number of times. For the CDR3, the DNA is TGCAGCGTTGTCACTACCCTTGATTATGGGACTAATGAAAAACTGTTTTTT. This gives the protein CSVVTTLDYGTNEKLFF. This rearrangement joins TRBV29-1 to TRBJ1-4; D is uncertain. Looked up from germline, CDR1 is SQVTM and CDR2 is ANQGSEA. There are 17 residues in the CDR3. V was shortened by 4 bases and J by 2 bases, with 20 bases between the two germline ends.

This clonotype was observed many times. The chain combines TRBV6-5 with TRBJ2-1; a possible D gene is TRBD2 (5 bases). Germline V gene lookup returns CDR1 MNHEY and CDR2 SVGAGI. The CDR3 sequence is 15 residues long. V was clipped by 6 bases and J by 2 bases, with 14 bases between them. CDR3 protein: CASSPRPEAYNEQFF. The CDR3 DNA sequence: TGTGCCAGCAGCCCCCGCCCGGAGGCCTACAATGAGCAGTTCTTC.

This clonotype was counted a few times. The V and J genes are TRBV2 and TRBJ2-7; D is possibly TRBD1 or TRBD2 (5 bases each). Germline loops: CDR1 SNHLY, CDR2 FYNNEI. The length of the CDR3 is 15 residues. V lost 4 bases, J lost 5 bases, and 18 bases lay in between. CDR3 nucleotide sequence: TGTGCCAGCAGTGTGAGTGGCGACATGGGGGACGAGCAGTACTTC. It codes for CASSVSGDMGDEQYF.

About this clonotype itself: One end of the junction does not line up with germline, which may come from a read error. This chain uses TRBV7-3 with TRBJ2-5; a weak D match, TRBD1 (6 bases). Gene TRBJ2-7 matches the end of the DNA better, so the J call may be wrong. The CDR3 runs to 14 residues. Germline CDR1 and CDR2: SGHTA and FQGTGA. In DNA form, the CDR3 reads TGTGCCGGCAGCTTATTCGGGGCAGGGGACGAGCAGTACTTC. Translating gives CAGSLFGAGDEQYF.

In its sample, this clonotype was seen many times. The V call is TRBV20-1, the J call TRBJ2-7; D may match TRBD1 or TRBD2 (5 bases each). Germline V gene lookup returns CDR1 DFQATT and CDR2 SNEGSKA (reference sequence). CDR3 length equals 12 residues. Trimming cost V 5 bases and J 2 bases, with 10 bases left between them. The CDR3 DNA reads as TGCAGTGCTCGGGACGGAACCTACGAGCAGTACTTC. Protein product: CSARDGTYEQYF.

To note about this clonotype: This may stem from a read error, because a much larger clone lies one nucleotide away. The chain employs TRBV7-2 and TRBJ2-7; D is unresolved. V was clipped by 3 bases and J by 7 bases, with 7 bases between them. CDR3 length: 11 residues. Germline V lookup: CDR1 SGHTA, CDR2 FQGNSA. Here the CDR3 reads CASSFHNEQYF. CDR3 DNA sequence: TGTGCCAGCAGCTTCCACAATGAGCAGTACTTC.

On this clonotype itself: One end of the junction does not line up with germline, which may come from a read error. The chain uses TRBV20-1 and TRBJ2-1; tentative D call: TRBD1 (6 bases). CDR3 length: 13 residues. Germline CDR1 DFQATT, CDR2 SNEGSKA (reference sequence). The CDR3, as DNA: TGCAGTGCTAGTCAGGGGTACTACAATGGGCAGTTCTTC. Its translation is CSASQGYYNGQFF.

This rearrangement joins TRBV5-5 to TRBJ2-7; a possible D gene is TRBD2 (6 bases). V dropped 3 bases and J dropped 0 bases, with 19 bases sitting between them. Germline assignment: CDR1 SGHKS and CDR2 YYEKEE (reference sequence). This CDR3 region has 17 residues. For the CDR3, the DNA is TGTGCCAGCAGCTGGACTACGACCGTAAGGGTCTCCTACGAGCAGTACTTC. Protein product: CASSWTTTVRVSYEQYF.

In regard to this clonotype: Mismatch with germline at one junction end may stem from a read error. The chain combines TRBV7-2 with TRBJ2-7; 10 nucleotides agree with TRBD2. Germline loops: CDR1 SGHTA, CDR2 FQGNSA. The CDR3 totals 17 residues. As DNA, the CDR3 is TGTGTCAGCAGCTTAAGGAGTGGGTCTAGCGGGAGCAACGAGCAGTACTTC. Protein: CVSSLRSGSSGSNEQYF.

This clonotype showed up just a few times. The rearrangement uses TRBV18 and TRBJ1-2; D uncertain. V was clipped by 2 bases and J by 0 bases, with 10 bases between them. Germline V lookup: CDR1 KGHSH, CDR2 LQKENI. This CDR3 has 15 amino acids. CDR3: CASSPTKDPNYGYTF. The CDR3 DNA reads as TGTGCCAGCTCACCAACAAAGGATCCTAACTATGGCTACACCTTC.

This CDR3 reads CASNPGGPNQPQHF. In DNA, the CDR3 is TGTGCCAGCAACCCCGGGGGGCCCAATCAGCCCCAGCATTTT. The chain is built from TRBV27 and TRBJ1-5; D perhaps matches TRBD1 (6 bases). The CDR3 has 14 amino acids. Trimming cost V 7 bases and J 3 bases, with 13 bases left between them. Germline V gene sequence: CDR1 MNHEY, CDR2 SMNVEV (reference sequence).

The rearrangement joins TRBV25-1 to TRBJ2-7; 8 bases fit TRBD1. Per the germline V gene, CDR1 is MGHDK and CDR2 is SYGVNS. The V segment lost 8 bases and the J segment 5 bases; nucleotides outside the gene matches: 8. This CDR3 contains 13 residues. This CDR3 is CASGSRGLHEQYF. In DNA, the CDR3 is TGTGCCAGCGGATCCAGGGGGCTCCACGAGCAGTACTTC.

This chain uses TRBV12-3 or TRBV12-4 with TRBJ2-5, with TRBD2 as a possible D gene (5 bases). Trimming took off 5 bases at V and 3 bases at J, with 7 bases between the two ends. The CDR3 length is 12 residues. The CDR3: CASSILEETQYF. CDR3 nucleotide sequence: TGTGCCAGCAGTATACTAGAAGAGACCCAGTACTTC.

The chain has TRBV13 and TRBJ2-1; perhaps TRBD2 as D (6 bases). The V end lost 5 bases, the J end lost 7 bases, and 12 bases lay between the germline ends. Germline CDR1 is PRHDT and CDR2 is FYEKMQ (reference sequence). The CDR3 is 13 residues long. This CDR3 is CASSRTGRNEQFF. CDR3 DNA sequence: TGTGCCAGCAGCCGTACGGGGAGGAATGAGCAGTTCTTC.